This TCR beta chain was sequenced during a study of blood T cell repertoires in COVID-19. Study overall: Sources were T cells, B-cell-depleted T cells, or PBMCs; the material itself was cDNA or gDNA.

The authors' processing: Estimated nucleated cell counts came from reference gene primer amplification. The data were produced by immunoSEQ multiplex PCR, yet TCRdb's version contains in-frame clones alone and is incomplete. From that table come the V and J calls and clone size; the DNA was used to work out D and trimming. Altogether around 160,000 clones are present, over 90% being singletons, with the ten largest covering approximately 2%. Seattle enrolled patients during active infection and tracked them longitudinally. CDR1 and CDR2 from the germline V gene are SGHDN and FVKESK. This CDR3 region has 15 residues. V shed 1 base and J shed 2 bases, with 9 bases lying between them.

The rearrangement joins TRBV14 to TRBJ1-3; D remains ambiguous. The receptor's source is a woman in her sixties or seventies with COVID-19, enrolled during active disease. The sequencing sample was made of peripheral blood. This CDR3 reads CASSQVRGPGNTIYF. The CDR3 DNA sequence: TGTGCCAGCAGCCAAGTACGGGGTCCTGGAAACACCATATATTTT.